This TCR beta chain was captured in a study of TIL therapy for anti-PD-1-resistant metastatic lung cancer. This CDR3 spans 16 amino acids. Germline CDR1 is LNHDA and CDR2 is SQIVND (reference sequence). The V gene lost 0 bases and the J gene lost 4 bases, with 10 bases spanning the gap. The libraries were made with immunoSEQ v3. Assay used: immunoSEQ multiplex PCR; TCRdb lists only in-frame clones, some missing. The sample lists tens of thousands of clones; about three quarters were seen once. The time point denotes: pre-treatment sample, taken before nivolumab and TIL therapy. Most excised metastases sampled were pleural nodules or supraclavicular lymph nodes.

The clonotype originates from a person aged 25 to 80 with non-small cell lung cancer. The V call is TRBV19, the J call TRBJ1-6, with a weak D call TRBD1 (6 bases). The sequencing used tumor tissue, collected at baseline. CDR3 DNA sequence: TGTGCCAGTAGTATAGAGCGGGGGCTGTATAATTCACCCCTCCACTTT. Amino acid sequence: CASSIERGLYNSPLHF.